This T cell receptor (beta chain) was sequenced during a study of blood T cell repertoires in COVID-19. TCRdb keeps only in-frame clones here, not all; method: immunoSEQ multiplex PCR. The sample holds over 85,000 clones, roughly 80% seen once. The ends lost 4 bases at V and 4 bases at J; junction bases unmatched: 10. The CDR3 has 15 amino acids. Germline assignment: CDR1 SGHNT and CDR2 YYREEE (reference sequence). The J gene is TRBJ1-1, the V gene TRBV5-4; TRBD1 matches at 7 bases. The receptor was derived from a human donor in a cohort sampled during active COVID-19. The sequenced sample consisted of peripheral blood. The CDR3 sequence is CASSRPGTDSTEAFF. CDR3 sequence (DNA): TGTGCCAGCAGCAGGCCCGGGACAGACTCCACTGAAGCTTTCTTT.